A single sample gave rise to the 12 T cell receptor beta chains below, sequenced in a study of molecular identifiers for immune sequencing clone quantification. TCRdb re-called the PCR reads with MiXCR, one entry per CDR3 protein. The sample has about 98,000 distinct CDR3 sequences; less than 35% are singletons. The source material was naive CD8+ T cells from blood, with Jurkat cell RNA spiked in. Specified subset: FACS-sorted CD8+CD4-CCR7+CD45RA+ naive T cells. The receptors stem from a human donor in good health. Some libraries in this study had Jurkat cell RNA spiked in.

This clonotype was seen repeatedly, ten times or more. The CDR3 coding sequence is TGTGCCAGCAGCTTTACCGGGAGTGCCAATGAGCAGTTCTTC. Protein product: CASSFTGSANEQFF. The chain carries TRBV7-2 and TRBJ2-1, with a tentative D call TRBD2 (6 bases). Per germline, CDR1 SGHTA and CDR2 FQGNSA. Trimming stripped 3 bases from V and 6 bases from J, with 12 bases between. This CDR3 has 14 residues.

The genes are TRBV2 and TRBJ2-6; no firm D call. Trimming cost V 4 bases and J 0 bases, with 10 bases left between them. CDR3 length equals 16 residues. Per the germline V gene, CDR1 is SNHLY and CDR2 is FYNNEI. CDR3 sequence reads: CASSGRLSSGANVLTF. CDR3 coding DNA: TGTGCCAGCAGTGGAAGACTGTCCTCTGGGGCCAACGTCCTGACTTTC.

A few counts support this clonotype. This sequence joins TRBV7-9 and TRBJ2-5, with D unresolved. Trimming stripped 5 bases from V and 3 bases from J, with 25 bases between. The CDR3 runs to 18 residues. CDR1 SEHNR and CDR2 FQNEAQ come from the germline V gene (reference sequence). This CDR3 is CASSPGTGLPAIKETQYF. CDR3 DNA sequence: TGTGCCAGCAGCCCCGGTACCGGGCTTCCCGCAATAAAAGAGACCCAGTACTTC.

The V call is TRBV7-6, the J call TRBJ2-7; 12 positions agree with TRBD2. The germline CDR1 and CDR2 sequences are SGHVS and FNYEAQ. The CDR3 is 15 amino acids. The V gene end was trimmed by 6 bases and the J gene end by 2 bases; junction bases not matched to a gene: 5. CDR3 in amino acids: CASRQTSGGPYEQYF. CDR3 in DNA: TGTGCCAGCAGGCAGACTAGCGGGGGACCCTACGAGCAGTACTTC.

A word on this clonotype: A clone one base away is much larger, so this may be a read error. This chain links TRBV9 with TRBJ2-3; TRBD2 is a possible D gene (5 bases). Trimming took off 0 bases at V and 4 bases at J, with 12 bases between the two ends. The CDR3 runs to 15 residues. Per the germline V gene, CDR1 is SGDLS and CDR2 is YYNGEE. The CDR3 DNA sequence: TGTGCCAGCAGCGTAGCAGGAAGGAGGCCAGATACGCAGTATTTT. Protein: CASSVAGRRPDTQYF.

Regarding this clonotype: A read error is possible here, since a much larger clone lies one base away. The chain employs TRBV7-9 and TRBJ1-5; D is possibly TRBD1 (5 bases). Germline V gene sequence: CDR1 SEHNR, CDR2 FQNEAQ (reference sequence). The CDR3 is 15 residues long. Trimming shortened V by 4 bases and J by 7 bases, and 17 bases separated the two germline ends. The CDR3 loop is CASSSDSSGRQPQHF. DNA for the CDR3: TGTGCCAGCAGCTCCGACAGCTCCGGACGGCAGCCCCAGCATTTT.

As for this clonotype: This could be a read error, since a much larger clone is one nucleotide away. The chain uses TRBV7-2 and TRBJ2-2; TRBD2 matches at 7 bases. Germline V gene data show CDR1 as SGHTA and CDR2 as FQGNSA. The CDR3 loop spans 17 amino acids. Trimming removed 6 bases from V and 7 bases from J; junction bases left unmatched: 17. The CDR3 sequence is CASRGRHTSELSGELFF. For the CDR3, the DNA is TGTGCCAGCAGGGGTCGACATACTAGCGAACTAAGCGGGGAGCTGTTTTTT.

This clonotype was counted between two and nine times. For the CDR3, the DNA is TGTGCCAGCAGCCAGGCCCCGGGAGGAGGCAATCAGCCCCAGCATTTT. Protein: CASSQAPGGGNQPQHF. The chain employs TRBV11-2 and TRBJ1-5; D gene uncertain. Germline lookup yields CDR1 SGHAT and CDR2 FQNNGV. V lost 5 bases and J 2 bases, leaving 16 bases between the germline ends. The length of the CDR3 is 16 residues.

V and J are TRBV7-9 and TRBJ2-7; 9 bases map to TRBD2. Looked up from germline, CDR1 is SEHNR and CDR2 is FQNEAQ (reference sequence). The CDR3 length is 15 residues. The V segment lost 4 bases and the J segment 5 bases; nucleotides outside the gene matches: 9. DNA of the CDR3: TGTGCCAGCAGCTATCTAGCGGGGAGGCTTAACGAGCAGTACTTC. Its protein is CASSYLAGRLNEQYF.

This clonotype has a handful of counts. The chain carries TRBV25-1 and TRBJ1-2; no clear D gene. There are 13 residues in the CDR3. With 1 base removed from V and 6 bases from J, the gap between germline ends came to 9 bases. In germline, CDR1 is MGHDK, CDR2 SYGVNS. CDR3 region: CASSESRGHGYTF. DNA for the CDR3: TGTGCCAGCAGTGAATCACGCGGACATGGCTACACCTTC.

This chain connects TRBV6-2 or TRBV6-3 to TRBJ2-1; D gene ambiguous. The CDR3 is made up of 13 amino acids. Trimming removed 1 base at V and 7 bases at J, with 8 bases between. Germline V CDR1 and CDR2: MNHEY, SVGEGT. In DNA form, the CDR3 reads TGTGCCAGCAGTTACTTCCGATCAAATGAGCAGTTCTTC. Translated, it gives CASSYFRSNEQFF.

The rearrangement links TRBV19 to TRBJ2-7; possibly TRBD1 for D (6 bases). V lost 1 base, J lost 5 bases, and 9 bases lay in between. CDR3 length: 13 amino acids. The germline CDR1 and CDR2 sequences are LNHDA and SQIVND (reference sequence). As DNA, the CDR3 is TGTGCCAGTAGTATAGCAGGGGTAGACGAGCAGTACTTC. Its protein is CASSIAGVDEQYF.